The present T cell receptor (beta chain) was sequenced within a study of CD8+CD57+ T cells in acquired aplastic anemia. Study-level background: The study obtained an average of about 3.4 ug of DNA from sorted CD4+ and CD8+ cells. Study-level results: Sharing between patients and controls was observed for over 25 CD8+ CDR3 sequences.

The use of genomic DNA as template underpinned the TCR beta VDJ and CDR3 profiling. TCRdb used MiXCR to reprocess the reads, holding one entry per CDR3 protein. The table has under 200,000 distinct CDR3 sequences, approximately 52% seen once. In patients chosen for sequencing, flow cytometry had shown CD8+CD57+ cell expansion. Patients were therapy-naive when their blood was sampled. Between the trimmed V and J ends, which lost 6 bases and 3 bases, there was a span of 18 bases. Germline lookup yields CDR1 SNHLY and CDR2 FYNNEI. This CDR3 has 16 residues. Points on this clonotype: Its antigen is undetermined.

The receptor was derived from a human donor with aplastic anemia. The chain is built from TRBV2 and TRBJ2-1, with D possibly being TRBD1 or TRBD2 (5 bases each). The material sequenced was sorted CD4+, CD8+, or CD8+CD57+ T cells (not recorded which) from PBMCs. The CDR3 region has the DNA TGTGCCAGCAGACTCCGGGGCAGCTTGATCTACAATGAGCAGTTCTTC. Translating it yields CASRLRGSLIYNEQFF.